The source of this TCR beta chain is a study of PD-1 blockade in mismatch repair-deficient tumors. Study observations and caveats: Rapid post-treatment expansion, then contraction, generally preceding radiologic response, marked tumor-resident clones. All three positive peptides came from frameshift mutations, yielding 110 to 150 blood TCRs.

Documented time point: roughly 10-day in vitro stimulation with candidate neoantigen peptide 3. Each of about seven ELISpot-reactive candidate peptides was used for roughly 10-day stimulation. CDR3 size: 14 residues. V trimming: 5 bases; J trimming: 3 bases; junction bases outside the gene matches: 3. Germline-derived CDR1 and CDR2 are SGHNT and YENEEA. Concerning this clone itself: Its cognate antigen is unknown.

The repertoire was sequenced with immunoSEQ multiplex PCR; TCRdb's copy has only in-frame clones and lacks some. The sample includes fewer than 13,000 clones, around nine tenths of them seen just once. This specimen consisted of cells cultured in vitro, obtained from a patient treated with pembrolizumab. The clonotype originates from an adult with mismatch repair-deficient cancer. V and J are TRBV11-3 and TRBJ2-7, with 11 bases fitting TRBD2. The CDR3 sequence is CASSPGTSGYEQYF. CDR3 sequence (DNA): TGTGCCAGCAGCCCTGGGACTAGCGGCTACGAGCAGTACTTC.